These 2 T cell receptor beta chains were sequenced from one sample in a study of early T cells in non-severe SARS-CoV-2 infection. TCRdb re-called the 5' RACE reads with MiXCR, one entry per CDR3 protein. The sample lists under 40,000 distinct CDR3 sequences, 5% to 6.5% occurring once. Material: whole blood. These receptors were taken from an adult who was a healthcare worker with PCR-confirmed SARS-CoV-2 infection or an uninfected control (not recorded which).

This clonotype was recorded many times. The CDR3 spells CASSPQREPDTQYF. CDR3 DNA: TGTGCCAGCTCACCACAGCGGGAGCCAGATACGCAGTATTTT. The chain uses TRBV18 and TRBJ2-3; 8 nucleotides line up with TRBD2. J lost 4 bases, V lost 1 base, and 1 base had no gene match. CDR1 and CDR2 (germline): KGHSH, LQKENI. The CDR3 runs to 14 residues.

The rearrangement joins TRBV24-1 to TRBJ2-1, with 10 bases fitting TRBD1. V shed 3 bases and J 10 bases; nucleotides not matched to a gene: 11. The CDR3 is 16 amino acids. Germline V gene lookup returns CDR1 KGHDR and CDR2 SFDVKD. CDR3 in amino acids: CATSDQTGGAFGEQFF. CDR3 nucleotides: TGTGCCACCAGTGATCAGACAGGGGGCGCATTTGGCGAGCAGTTCTTC.